The clone carrying this TCR beta chain was observed a few times. The record originates from a study of Graves' ophthalmopathy and Graves' hyperthyroidism. Germline CDR1 LGHDT, CDR2 YNNKEL (reference sequence). Deletions cut 3 bases from V and 2 bases from J, with 10 bases between. CDR3 length: 14 residues. Amplified material comprised TCR beta CDR3 regions derived from RNA transcripts. The authors performed first-round RT-PCR with HTBI primers and then a second-round multiplex PCR. TCRdb reprocessed the multiplex PCR reads via MiXCR and lists one record per CDR3 protein. Here the sample spans over 500,000 distinct CDR3 sequences, 22% being singletons.

Sequencing used peripheral blood. This clonotype originated in a woman aged 18-29 years with stable Graves' hyperthyroidism. Some clones in this sample may be carry-over from other donors' samples. The genes are TRBV3-1 and TRBJ1-1; D might be TRBD1 (5 bases). CDR3: CASSQGRRNTEAFF. CDR3 in DNA: TGTGCCAGCAGCCAGGGACGAAGAAACACTGAAGCTTTCTTT. The full variable domain, in which reference TRBV3-1 and TRBJ1-1 provide the parts outside the CDR3, is DTAVSQTPKYLVTQMGNDKSIKCEQNLGHDTMYWYKQDSKKFLKIMFSYNNKELIINETVPNRFSPKSPDKAHLNLHINSLELGDSAVYFCASSQGRRNTEAFFGQGTRLTVV.